The T cell receptor (beta chain) under discussion was sequenced for a study of cytomegalovirus exposure and HLA in healthy donors. Germline CDR1 and CDR2: MDHEN and SYDVKM. The V and J ends lost 3 bases and 4 bases respectively, with 9 bases between them. The CDR3 contains 13 residues. Both 60 Vbeta primers and 13 Jbeta primers went into the PCR. Produced via immunoSEQ multiplex PCR; TCRdb's table is partial and in-frame only. The sample shows 64,000 or so clones, 85% of them seen only once. This clone occurred once. Its target is not known. Study outcomes and limitations: Roughly even sequencing depth across donors was the assumption behind the presence/absence analyses.

The V call is TRBV28, the J call TRBJ1-1, with D hard to call. Input material: PBMCs. The clonotype comes from a female donor in good health and CMV-seronegative. The DNA for the CDR3 is TGTGCCAGCAGTTTGGAGGGAGCCACTGAAGCTTTCTTT. This translates into CASSLEGATEAFF.